These T cell receptor beta chains were read from a single sample in a study of long-term antiretroviral therapy in people with HIV. The method was immunoSEQ multiplex PCR; TCRdb's version includes in-frame clones alone and lacks a portion of them. The sample carries about 24,000 clones, 79% recorded once. The source was unsorted PBMCs, collected 1.2 years after starting antiretroviral therapy. Source of these receptors: a woman aged 40 to 49 with HIV. CDR3s include the opening cysteine and the closing phenylalanine or tryptophan. Each record gives: D gene, clone size, J gene, V gene, CDR3 DNA, CDR3 protein. D genes are given only for firm matches. Size tells how often a clone was seen (once, few, many) or the class of an expanded clone, and some rows leave it out.

d_call: .; clone_size: .; j_call: TRBJ1-2; v_call: TRBV12-5; cdr3_nt: TGTGCTAGTGGTATCGGAGGGGACTGGTATGGCTACACCTTC; cdr3_aa: CASGIGGDWYGYTF
d_call: .; clone_size: few; j_call: TRBJ1-2; v_call: TRBV27; cdr3_nt: TGTGCCAGCAGCCCGGGCGCCTCTAATTATGGCTACACCTTC; cdr3_aa: CASSPGASNYGYTF
d_call: TRBD1; clone_size: .; j_call: TRBJ2-2; v_call: TRBV10-1; cdr3_nt: TGCGCCAGCAGTCCCGGGACAGCGAACACCGGGGAGCTGTTTTTT; cdr3_aa: CASSPGTANTGELFF
d_call: TRBD2; clone_size: .; j_call: TRBJ2-5; v_call: TRBV10-3; cdr3_nt: TGTGCCATCAGCCCACTAGCGGGGGGAGGAGAGACCCAGTACTTC; cdr3_aa: CAISPLAGGGETQYF
d_call: TRBD2; clone_size: .; j_call: TRBJ2-7; v_call: TRBV4-1; cdr3_nt: TGCGCCAGCAGCCCCGGACTAGCGGGTGCGTTTTCCGAGCAGTACTTC; cdr3_aa: CASSPGLAGAFSEQYF
d_call: TRBD1; clone_size: .; j_call: TRBJ1-1; v_call: TRBV27; cdr3_nt: TGTGCCATTTCACAGACAGGGGGCACTGAAGCTTTCTTT; cdr3_aa: CAISQTGGTEAFF
d_call: TRBD1; clone_size: .; j_call: TRBJ1-2; v_call: TRBV29-1; cdr3_nt: TGCAGCGTTGATAGACAGGGGGACTATGGCTACACCTTC; cdr3_aa: CSVDRQGDYGYTF
d_call: .; clone_size: .; j_call: TRBJ1-2; v_call: TRBV6-1; cdr3_nt: TGTGCCAGCAGTGAAATCGGAGGGTATGGCTACACCTTC; cdr3_aa: CASSEIGGYGYTF
d_call: .; clone_size: once; j_call: TRBJ2-1; v_call: TRBV10-2; cdr3_nt: TGCGCCAGCAGTGAGGGTAGGGCCCACAATGAGCAGTTCTTC; cdr3_aa: CASSEGRAHNEQFF
d_call: TRBD2; clone_size: .; j_call: TRBJ2-3; v_call: TRBV18; cdr3_nt: TGTGCCAGCTCACCCTCTGGTCGACTAGCGGGGAACACAGATACGCAGTATTTT; cdr3_aa: CASSPSGRLAGNTDTQYF
d_call: TRBD1; clone_size: .; j_call: TRBJ2-7; v_call: TRBV9; cdr3_nt: TGTGCCAGCAGCCCCGGGACAGGAGCCTACGAGCAGTACTTC; cdr3_aa: CASSPGTGAYEQYF
d_call: .; clone_size: few; j_call: TRBJ2-6; v_call: TRBV30; cdr3_nt: TGTGCCTGGAGTGTGGGCGGGGCCAACGTCCTGACTTTC; cdr3_aa: CAWSVGGANVLTF
d_call: TRBD1; clone_size: .; j_call: TRBJ1-2; v_call: TRBV30; cdr3_nt: TGTGCCTGGATGACCGGGACAGGGTATGGCTACACCTTC; cdr3_aa: CAWMTGTGYGYTF
d_call: .; clone_size: .; j_call: TRBJ2-7; v_call: TRBV30; cdr3_nt: TGTGCCTGGAGCGCCCCGACAGTGGCCTCCTACGAGCAGTACTTC; cdr3_aa: CAWSAPTVASYEQYF
d_call: .; clone_size: .; j_call: TRBJ2-7; v_call: TRBV29-1; cdr3_nt: TGCAGCGCCGGGACGGTCTCCTACGAGCAGTACTTC; cdr3_aa: CSAGTVSYEQYF
d_call: .; clone_size: .; j_call: TRBJ2-7; v_call: TRBV27; cdr3_nt: TGTGCCAGCTGGAGTGGGACCCTGGGGCAGTACTTC; cdr3_aa: CASWSGTLGQYF
d_call: TRBD1; clone_size: .; j_call: TRBJ1-3; v_call: TRBV5-5; cdr3_nt: TGTGCCAGCAGCCGCGGGGCAGGGGGCGACACCATATATTTT; cdr3_aa: CASSRGAGGDTIYF
d_call: TRBD1; clone_size: few; j_call: TRBJ1-2; v_call: TRBV7-9; cdr3_nt: TGTGCCAGCAGCCCAGGGACAGGGGAAGCTTATGCCCCCTATGGCTACACCTTC; cdr3_aa: CASSPGTGEAYAPYGYTF
d_call: TRBD1; clone_size: .; j_call: TRBJ2-7; v_call: TRBV7-7; cdr3_nt: TGTGCCAGCAGCCAAGGACAGGGGGGCTACGAGCAGTACTTC; cdr3_aa: CASSQGQGGYEQYF
d_call: .; clone_size: .; j_call: TRBJ2-2; v_call: TRBV7-9; cdr3_nt: TGTGCCAGCAGCTTAGCGATAGGAACCGGGGAGCTGTTTTTT; cdr3_aa: CASSLAIGTGELFF
d_call: .; clone_size: .; j_call: TRBJ2-3; v_call: TRBV18; cdr3_nt: TGTGCCAGCTCCCGCCTCGCAGGAGATACGCAGTATTTT; cdr3_aa: CASSRLAGDTQYF
d_call: TRBD1; clone_size: .; j_call: TRBJ2-7; v_call: TRBV5-4; cdr3_nt: TGTGCCAGCAGCTTGTTGGGACAGGGTGCCTACGAGCAGTACTTC; cdr3_aa: CASSLLGQGAYEQYF
d_call: .; clone_size: once; j_call: TRBJ1-5; v_call: TRBV5-5; cdr3_nt: TGTGCCAGCAGCTTGCTACCAGAACGCAATCAGCCCCAGCATTTT; cdr3_aa: CASSLLPERNQPQHF
d_call: TRBD1; clone_size: .; j_call: TRBJ1-1; v_call: TRBV18; cdr3_nt: TGTGCCAGCTCACCACCTCGACAGGGGTGGGACACTGAAGCTTTCTTT; cdr3_aa: CASSPPRQGWDTEAFF
d_call: TRBD1; clone_size: .; j_call: TRBJ1-2; v_call: TRBV7-6; cdr3_nt: TGTGCCAGCAGCTCCGGACAGGGGGTAGCATTACATGGCTACACCTTC; cdr3_aa: CASSSGQGVALHGYTF
d_call: .; clone_size: .; j_call: TRBJ2-3; v_call: TRBV27; cdr3_nt: TGTGCCAGCAGTTTATGGGGGGGCGCAGATACGCAGTATTTT; cdr3_aa: CASSLWGGADTQYF
d_call: .; clone_size: .; j_call: TRBJ2-7; v_call: TRBV27; cdr3_nt: TGTGCCAGCAGTCCCACGACTCTGGGGATCTACGAGCAGTACTTC; cdr3_aa: CASSPTTLGIYEQYF
d_call: TRBD2; clone_size: .; j_call: TRBJ2-7; v_call: TRBV27; cdr3_nt: TGTGCCAGCAGTCCCTACGGGGGGAACTACGAGCAGTACTTC; cdr3_aa: CASSPYGGNYEQYF
d_call: TRBD1; clone_size: few; j_call: TRBJ1-6; v_call: TRBV9; cdr3_nt: TGTGCCAGCAGCCCCCATACAGGGGGCGGTTCACCCCTCCACTTT; cdr3_aa: CASSPHTGGGSPLHF
d_call: TRBD1; clone_size: .; j_call: TRBJ1-4; v_call: TRBV5-1; cdr3_nt: TGCGCCAGCAGCGAAGGACAGGGTGATGAAAAACTGTTTTTT; cdr3_aa: CASSEGQGDEKLFF
d_call: .; clone_size: .; j_call: TRBJ1-4; v_call: TRBV5-1; cdr3_nt: TGCGCCAGCAGCTTGGCCGGTGACAATGAAAAACTGTTTTTT; cdr3_aa: CASSLAGDNEKLFF
d_call: .; clone_size: .; j_call: TRBJ2-1; v_call: TRBV15; cdr3_nt: TGTGCCACCAGCGACTACAATGAGCAGTTCTTC; cdr3_aa: CATSDYNEQFF
d_call: .; clone_size: .; j_call: TRBJ2-5; v_call: TRBV4-1; cdr3_nt: TGCGCCAGCAAGGGGGGGTACCAAGAGACCCAGTACTTC; cdr3_aa: CASKGGYQETQYF
d_call: .; clone_size: .; j_call: TRBJ2-5; v_call: TRBV29-1; cdr3_nt: TGCAGCGTTGGGGCAGGGCGGCAAGAGACCCAGTACTTC; cdr3_aa: CSVGAGRQETQYF
d_call: TRBD1; clone_size: .; j_call: TRBJ2-3; v_call: TRBV11-3; cdr3_nt: TGTGCCAGCAGCCTGACAGGGATGGGCACAGATACGCAGTATTTT; cdr3_aa: CASSLTGMGTDTQYF
d_call: TRBD1; clone_size: .; j_call: TRBJ1-2; v_call: TRBV6-4; cdr3_nt: TGTGCCAGCAGTGACTCCTCGACAGGGAACTATGGCTACACCTTC; cdr3_aa: CASSDSSTGNYGYTF
d_call: .; clone_size: .; j_call: TRBJ1-4; v_call: TRBV27; cdr3_nt: TGTGCCAGCAGCTGGATTGGGGGAAAACTGTTTTTT; cdr3_aa: CASSWIGGKLFF
d_call: .; clone_size: .; j_call: TRBJ1-3; v_call: TRBV11-2; cdr3_nt: TGTGCCAGCAGCCACGAGCGGGTAGCCGGAAACACCATATATTTT; cdr3_aa: CASSHERVAGNTIYF
d_call: TRBD2; clone_size: .; j_call: TRBJ2-1; v_call: TRBV19; cdr3_nt: TGTGCCAGTGGGACTAGCGGGAAGTCCCCTGAGCAGTTCTTC; cdr3_aa: CASGTSGKSPEQFF
d_call: .; clone_size: .; j_call: TRBJ1-1; v_call: TRBV9; cdr3_nt: TGTGCCAGCAGCCCCCATGGGGGGGCGAACACTGAAGCTTTCTTT; cdr3_aa: CASSPHGGANTEAFF